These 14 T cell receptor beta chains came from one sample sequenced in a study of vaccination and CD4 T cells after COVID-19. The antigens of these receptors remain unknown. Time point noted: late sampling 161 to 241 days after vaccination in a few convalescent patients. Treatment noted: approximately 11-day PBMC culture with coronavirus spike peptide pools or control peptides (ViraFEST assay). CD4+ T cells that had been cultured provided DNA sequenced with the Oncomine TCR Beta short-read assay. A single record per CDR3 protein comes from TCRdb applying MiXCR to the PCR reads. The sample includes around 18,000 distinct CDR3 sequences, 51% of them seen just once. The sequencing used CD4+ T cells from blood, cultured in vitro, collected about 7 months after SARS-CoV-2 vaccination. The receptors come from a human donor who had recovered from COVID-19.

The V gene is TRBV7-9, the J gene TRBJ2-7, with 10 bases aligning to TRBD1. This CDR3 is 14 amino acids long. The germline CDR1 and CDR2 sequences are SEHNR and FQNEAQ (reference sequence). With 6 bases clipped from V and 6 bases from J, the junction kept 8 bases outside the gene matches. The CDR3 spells CASREGQGSLEQYF. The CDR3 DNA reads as TGTGCCAGCAGGGAGGGACAGGGGTCCCTCGAGCAGTACTTC.

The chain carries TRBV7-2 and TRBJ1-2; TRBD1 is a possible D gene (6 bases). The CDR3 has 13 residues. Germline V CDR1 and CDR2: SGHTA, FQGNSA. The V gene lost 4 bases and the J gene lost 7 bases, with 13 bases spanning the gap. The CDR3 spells CASSWGGALGYTF. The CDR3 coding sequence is TGTGCCAGCAGCTGGGGGGGCGCCCTTGGCTACACCTTC. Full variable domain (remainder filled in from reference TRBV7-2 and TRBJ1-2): GAGVSQSPSNKVTEKGKDVELRCDPISGHTALYWYRQSLGQGLEFLIYFQGNSAPDKSGLPSDRFSAERTGGSVSTLTIQRTQQEDSAVYLCASSWGGALGYTFGSGTRLTVV.

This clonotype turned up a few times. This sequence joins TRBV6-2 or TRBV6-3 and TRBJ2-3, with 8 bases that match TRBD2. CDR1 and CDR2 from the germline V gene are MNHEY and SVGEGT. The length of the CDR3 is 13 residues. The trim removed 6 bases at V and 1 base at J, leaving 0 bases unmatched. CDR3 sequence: CASRTSGTDTQYF. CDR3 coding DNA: TGTGCCAGCAGGACTAGCGGCACAGATACGCAGTATTTT.

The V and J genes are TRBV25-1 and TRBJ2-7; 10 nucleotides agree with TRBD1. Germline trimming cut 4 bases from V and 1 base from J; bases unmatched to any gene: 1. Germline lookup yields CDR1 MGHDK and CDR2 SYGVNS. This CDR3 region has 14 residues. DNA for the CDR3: TGTGCCAGCAGTGGGGGACAGGGGTCCTACGAGCAGTACTTC. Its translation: CASSGGQGSYEQYF.

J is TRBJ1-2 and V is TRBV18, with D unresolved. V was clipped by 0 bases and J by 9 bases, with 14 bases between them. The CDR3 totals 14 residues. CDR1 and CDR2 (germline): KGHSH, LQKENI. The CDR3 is CASSPPYTPWSYTF. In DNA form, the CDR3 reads TGTGCCAGCTCACCACCGTACACCCCCTGGAGCTACACCTTC.

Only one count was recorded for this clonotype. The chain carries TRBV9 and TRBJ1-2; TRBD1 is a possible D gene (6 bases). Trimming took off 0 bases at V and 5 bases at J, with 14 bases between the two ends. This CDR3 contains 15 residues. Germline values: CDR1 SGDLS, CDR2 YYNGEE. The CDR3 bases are TGTGCCAGCAGCGTAGAGGCAGGGGCCAGTTATGGCTACACCTTC. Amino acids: CASSVEAGASYGYTF.

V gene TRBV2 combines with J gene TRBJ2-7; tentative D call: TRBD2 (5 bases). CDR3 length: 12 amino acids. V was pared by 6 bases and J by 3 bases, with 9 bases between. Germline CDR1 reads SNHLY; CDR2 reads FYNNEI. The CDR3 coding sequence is TGTGCCAGCAGGGCGGAGGACTACGAGCAGTACTTC. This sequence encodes CASRAEDYEQYF. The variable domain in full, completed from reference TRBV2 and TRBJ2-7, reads EPEVTQTPSHQVTQMGQEVILRCVPISNHLYFYWYRQILGQKVEFLVSFYNNEISEKSEIFDDQFSVERPDGSNFTLKIRSTKLEDSAMYFCASRAEDYEQYFGPGTRLTVT.

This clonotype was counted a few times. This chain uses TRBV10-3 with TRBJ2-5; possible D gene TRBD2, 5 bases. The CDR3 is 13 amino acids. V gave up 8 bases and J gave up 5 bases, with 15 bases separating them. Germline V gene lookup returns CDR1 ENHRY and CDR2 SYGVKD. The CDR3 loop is CAIGSVSGETQYF. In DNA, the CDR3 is TGTGCCATCGGTAGCGTCAGTGGGGAGACCCAGTACTTC.

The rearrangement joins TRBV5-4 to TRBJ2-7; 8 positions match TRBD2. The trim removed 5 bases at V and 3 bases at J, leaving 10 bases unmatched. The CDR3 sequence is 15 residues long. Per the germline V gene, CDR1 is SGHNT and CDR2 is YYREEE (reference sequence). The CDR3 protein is CASSRGGAEIYEQYF. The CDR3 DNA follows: TGTGCCAGCAGTCGGGGGGGGGCCGAGATCTACGAGCAGTACTTC.

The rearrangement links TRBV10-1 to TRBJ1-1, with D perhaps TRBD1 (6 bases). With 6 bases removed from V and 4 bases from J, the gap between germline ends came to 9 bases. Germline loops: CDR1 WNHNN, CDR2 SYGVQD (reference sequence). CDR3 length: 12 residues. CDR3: CASRRQATEAFF. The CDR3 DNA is TGCGCCAGCAGAAGACAGGCCACTGAAGCTTTCTTT.

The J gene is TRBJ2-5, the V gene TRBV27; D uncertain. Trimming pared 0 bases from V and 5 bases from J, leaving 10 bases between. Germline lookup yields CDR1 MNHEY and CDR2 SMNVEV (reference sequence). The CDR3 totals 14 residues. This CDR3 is CASSLSLSAETQYF. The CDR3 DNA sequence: TGTGCCAGCAGTTTATCACTCAGCGCGGAGACCCAGTACTTC.

The CDR3 coding sequence is TGTGCCAGCAGGGTGGGACAGTTCCAAGAGACCCAGTACTTC. Residues: CASRVGQFQETQYF. V is TRBV2 and J is TRBJ2-5; 7 bases fit TRBD1. The length of the CDR3 is 14 residues. The trim removed 6 bases at V and 1 base at J, leaving 5 bases unmatched. CDR1 SNHLY and CDR2 FYNNEI come from the germline V gene.

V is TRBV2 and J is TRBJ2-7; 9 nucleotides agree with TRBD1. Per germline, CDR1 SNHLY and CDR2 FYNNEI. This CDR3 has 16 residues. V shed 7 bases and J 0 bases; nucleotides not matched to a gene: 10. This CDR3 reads CASTRAGTGSSYEQYF. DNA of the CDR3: TGTGCCAGCACCCGGGCCGGGACAGGGAGCTCCTACGAGCAGTACTTC.

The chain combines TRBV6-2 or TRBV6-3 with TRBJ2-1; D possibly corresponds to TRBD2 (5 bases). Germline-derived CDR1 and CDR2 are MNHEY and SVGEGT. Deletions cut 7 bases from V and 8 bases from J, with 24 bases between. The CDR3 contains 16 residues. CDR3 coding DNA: TGTGCCAGCACCTCTACCGGGGTCCGAACCTCATATGAGCAGTTCTTC. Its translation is CASTSTGVRTSYEQFF.